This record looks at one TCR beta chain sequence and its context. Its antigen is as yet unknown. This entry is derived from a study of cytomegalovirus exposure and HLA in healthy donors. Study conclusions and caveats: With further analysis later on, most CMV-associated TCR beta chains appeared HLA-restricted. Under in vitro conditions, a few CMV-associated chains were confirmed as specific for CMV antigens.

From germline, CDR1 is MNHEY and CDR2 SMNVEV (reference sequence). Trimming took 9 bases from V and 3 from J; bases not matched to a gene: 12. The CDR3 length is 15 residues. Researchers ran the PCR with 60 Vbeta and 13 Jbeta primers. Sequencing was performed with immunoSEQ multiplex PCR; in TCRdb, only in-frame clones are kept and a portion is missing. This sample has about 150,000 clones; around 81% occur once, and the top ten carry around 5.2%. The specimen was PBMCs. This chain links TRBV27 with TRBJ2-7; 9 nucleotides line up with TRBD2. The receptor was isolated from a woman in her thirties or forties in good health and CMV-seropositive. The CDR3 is CASQGYASGDYEQYF. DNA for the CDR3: TGTGCCAGTCAGGGGTACGCTAGCGGGGACTACGAGCAGTACTTC.